This T cell receptor beta chain was captured by sequencing in a study of blood T cell repertoires in COVID-19. On the study more broadly: There were acute and convalescent COVID-19 samples, and they came from the United States, Italy and Spain. Sample material is recorded as cDNA or gDNA derived from T cells, B-cell-depleted T cells, or PBMCs.

The germline V and J ends were trimmed by 5 bases and 3 bases, with 16 bases remaining between them. Looked up from germline, CDR1 is SGHTA and CDR2 is FQGNSA. CDR3 size: 15 residues. Original processing notes: It was from reference gene primer amplification that nucleated cell counts were estimated. Assay: immunoSEQ multiplex PCR; the TCRdb copy retains only in-frame clones and omits some. V and J calls and clone size are copied from that table; D and trimming were computed from the DNA. The sample records 390,000 or so clones, roughly 90% being singletons. The sequencing sample was made of peripheral blood. The source is a man in his late teens or twenties with active or convalescent COVID-19. The chain recombines TRBV7-2 with TRBJ1-2; perhaps TRBD1 as D (6 bases). CDR3 bases: TGTGCCAGCAGCCCCGCCAGGGGTCCCTACTATGGCTACACCTTC. This sequence encodes CASSPARGPYYGYTF.